The T cell receptor (beta chain) under discussion was sequenced for a study of monozygotic twins with inflammatory bowel disease. Concerning this clonotype: Its antigen is still unknown.

This CDR3 contains 14 residues. CDR1 KGHSH and CDR2 LQKENI come from the germline V gene. From the 5' RACE reads, TCRdb lists one entry per CDR3 protein and no DNA. In total, the table holds 160,000 or so distinct CDR3 sequences. Overall study results and limits: Different subtypes (of T cells) could not be told apart from one another.

The rearrangement uses TRBV18 and TRBJ2-1; checking the TCRdb D call of TRBD2 is not possible without DNA. The sequence was collected from a human donor with ulcerative colitis or Crohn's disease, or a healthy co-twin of an affected twin (not recorded which). The sequenced sample consisted of blood. CDR3 residues: CASSPGTNGAWQFF.